The rows below give T cell receptor beta chains drawn from one sample of a study of identical twins. Via MiXCR, TCRdb re-called the 5' RACE reads, giving one row per CDR3 protein. Here the sample spans 550,000 to 700,000 distinct CDR3 sequences, roughly 20% being singletons. The same sample was also studied in work on T cells expressing NK-cell markers.

The sample was PBMCs. These receptors came from a woman under 30 in good health. CDR3s include the opening cysteine and the closing phenylalanine or tryptophan. The D gene is left open where the match is weak. Rows may omit the clone size; those that give it use once, few, many or a size class.

clone_size j_call v_call d_call cdr3_aa cdr3_nt
- TRBJ1-1 TRBV11-2 TRBD1 CASSLRTGGGNTEAFF TGTGCCAGCAGCTTAAGGACAGGGGGCGGGAACACTGAAGCTTTCTTT
few TRBJ2-1 TRBV5-1 - CASSLGRTKQFF TGCGCCAGCAGCCTAGGGAGGACTAAGCAGTTCTTC
- TRBJ2-7 TRBV7-9 - CASSSSIGTPTYEQYF TGTGCCAGCAGCTCCTCTATCGGGACGCCGACCTACGAGCAGTACTTC
- TRBJ2-3 TRBV20-1 - CSATPGDTQYF TGCAGTGCTACGCCCGGAGATACGCAGTATTTT
once TRBJ2-7 TRBV5-4 - CASSKRAGQSYEQYF TGTGCCAGCAGCAAGAGAGCGGGCCAATCCTACGAGCAGTACTTC
- TRBJ2-3 TRBV20-1 TRBD2 CSATGTSGSPDTQYF TGCAGTGCCACAGGGACTAGCGGGAGTCCAGATACGCAGTATTTT
- TRBJ2-3 TRBV6-4 - CASSAGSSTDTQYF TGTGCCAGCAGTGCGGGTTCTAGCACAGATACGCAGTATTTT
many TRBJ1-4 TRBV5-1 - CASRLTGDGLLFF TGCGCCAGCAGACTCACCGGGGATGGGCTCCTGTTTTTT
many TRBJ2-7 TRBV27 - CASAGLGERQFTSSYEQYF TGTGCCAGCGCGGGCTTGGGGGAGCGTCAATTTACCTCATCCTACGAGCAGTACTTC
few TRBJ2-7 TRBV9 TRBD2 CASSVAYGGRAGRYEQYF TGTGCCAGCAGCGTAGCTTACGGCGGGAGGGCCGGCCGGTACGAGCAGTACTTC
few TRBJ2-5 TRBV7-9 TRBD1 CASSPRTGGLETQYF TGTGCCAGCAGCCCTCGGACAGGGGGCTTAGAGACCCAGTACTTC
few TRBJ1-2 TRBV20-1 - CSARGGADNYGYTF TGCAGTGCTAGAGGAGGGGCTGATAACTATGGCTACACCTTC
- TRBJ2-7 TRBV20-1 - CSAVRRDEQYF TGCAGTGCTGTGCGTAGGGACGAGCAGTACTTC
few TRBJ2-2 TRBV6-5 - CASSYTPGLRTGELFF TGTGCCAGCAGTTATACACCGGGACTTCGCACCGGGGAGCTGTTTTTT
many TRBJ2-1 TRBV11-2 - CASSLIGQWDEQFF TGTGCCAGCAGCTTAATAGGCCAGTGGGATGAGCAGTTCTTC
- TRBJ2-2 TRBV7-3 - CASSLMIAGGSGELFF TGTGCCAGCAGCTTAATGATCGCAGGGGGGTCCGGGGAGCTGTTTTTT
- TRBJ1-1 TRBV13 TRBD1 CASSSRDRPSYTEAFF TGTGCCAGCAGCTCCCGGGACAGGCCTTCGTACACTGAAGCTTTCTTT
few TRBJ2-7 TRBV6-2/TRBV6-3 TRBD2 CASSYSLGLAASYEQYF TGTGCCAGCAGTTACTCCCTGGGACTAGCGGCCTCCTACGAGCAGTACTTC
few TRBJ2-7 TRBV20-1 TRBD2 CSAREGPRRLAIYEQYF TGCAGTGCTAGAGAGGGTCCTAGGAGACTAGCGATCTACGAGCAGTACTTC
few TRBJ2-3 TRBV6-7 - CASSYSRDGSTSTDTQYF TGTGCCAGCAGTTACTCTCGGGACGGATCAACTAGCACAGATACGCAGTATTTT
- TRBJ1-2 TRBV5-1 TRBD1 CASSLTVPGQAAEYGYTF TGCGCCAGCAGCTTAACCGTCCCGGGACAGGCTGCGGAGTATGGCTACACCTTC
- TRBJ2-3 TRBV12-3/TRBV12-4 TRBD1 CASSLGQGRNTQYF TGTGCCAGCAGTCTCGGACAGGGCCGGAATACGCAGTATTTT
- TRBJ2-7 TRBV20-1 TRBD2 CSAPPAGGGEQYF TGCAGTGCTCCCCCAGCGGGAGGCGGCGAGCAGTACTTC
- TRBJ2-3 TRBV5-1 TRBD2 CASSLASGSNRDTQYF TGCGCCAGCAGCTTGGCTAGCGGGAGTAACCGAGATACGCAGTATTTT
few TRBJ2-7 TRBV24-1 - CATIDLSKAHEQYF TGTGCCACCATTGACCTTAGTAAGGCCCACGAGCAGTACTTC
- TRBJ2-1 TRBV19 - CASSMAVAEQFF TGTGCCAGTAGTATGGCCGTTGCTGAGCAGTTCTTC
- TRBJ2-3 TRBV27 - CASSLAGRYGGTQYF TGTGCCAGCAGTTTGGCTGGACGGTATGGAGGGACGCAGTATTTT
- TRBJ2-3 TRBV7-8 TRBD2 CASSTPAGPTDTQYF TGTGCCAGCAGCACGCCAGCGGGGCCCACAGATACGCAGTATTTT
few TRBJ2-3 TRBV20-1 - CSAPSGRDTQYF TGCAGTGCTCCCTCGGGGCGAGATACGCAGTATTTT
once TRBJ1-1 TRBV25-1 - CASRLGQRNTEAFF TGTGCCAGCAGACTAGGACAGAGGAATACTGAAGCTTTCTTT
- TRBJ2-3 TRBV20-1 - CSAREGSSGTDTQYF TGCAGTGCTAGAGAAGGGAGCTCGGGCACAGATACGCAGTATTTT
- TRBJ2-1 TRBV20-1 - CSARVSDISGDNEQFF TGCAGTGCTAGAGTATCCGACATTTCTGGGGACAATGAGCAGTTCTTC
- TRBJ2-3 TRBV18 - CASSPRQESTDTQYF TGTGCCAGCTCACCGAGACAGGAAAGCACAGATACGCAGTATTTT
- TRBJ2-7 TRBV5-1 TRBD1 CASSWGTGGYEQYF TGCGCCAGCAGCTGGGGGACAGGGGGCTACGAGCAGTACTTC